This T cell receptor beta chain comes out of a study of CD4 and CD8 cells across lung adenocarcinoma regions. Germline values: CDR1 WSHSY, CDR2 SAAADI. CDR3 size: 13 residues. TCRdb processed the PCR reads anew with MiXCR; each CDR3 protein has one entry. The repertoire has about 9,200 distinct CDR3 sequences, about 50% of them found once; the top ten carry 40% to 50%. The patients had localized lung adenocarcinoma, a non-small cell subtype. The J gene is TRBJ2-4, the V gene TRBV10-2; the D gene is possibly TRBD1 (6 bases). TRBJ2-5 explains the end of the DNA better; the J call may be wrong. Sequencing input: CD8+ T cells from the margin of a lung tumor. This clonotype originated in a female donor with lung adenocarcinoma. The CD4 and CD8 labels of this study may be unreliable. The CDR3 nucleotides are TGCGCCAGCAGTGAGACAGGGTTGGAGACCCAGTACTTC. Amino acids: CASSETGLETQYF.